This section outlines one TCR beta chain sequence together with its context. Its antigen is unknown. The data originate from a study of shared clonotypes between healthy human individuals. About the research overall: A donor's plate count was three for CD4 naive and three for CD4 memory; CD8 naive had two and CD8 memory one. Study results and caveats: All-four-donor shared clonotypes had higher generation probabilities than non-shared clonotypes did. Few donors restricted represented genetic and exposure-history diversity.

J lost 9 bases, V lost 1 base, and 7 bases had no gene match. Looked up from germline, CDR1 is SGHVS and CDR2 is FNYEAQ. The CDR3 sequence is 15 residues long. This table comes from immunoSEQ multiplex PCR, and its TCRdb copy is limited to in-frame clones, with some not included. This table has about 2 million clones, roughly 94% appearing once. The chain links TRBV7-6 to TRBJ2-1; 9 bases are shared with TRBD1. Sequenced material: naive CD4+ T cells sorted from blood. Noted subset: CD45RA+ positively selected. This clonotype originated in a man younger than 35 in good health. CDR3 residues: CASSLGVGTGSEQFF. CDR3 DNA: TGTGCCAGCAGCTTAGGCGTCGGGACAGGGAGTGAGCAGTTCTTC.